What follows is one T cell receptor beta chain and its context. Its antigen is not known. The germline V and J ends were trimmed by 6 bases and 4 bases, with 22 bases remaining between them. The CDR3 consists of 17 residues. Germline loops: CDR1 LNHNV, CDR2 YYDKDF (reference sequence). As to time point: week 5, during vaccination. Doses comprised 300 ug of mutant IDH1 20-mer peptide each, plus topical imiquimod. The data originate from a study of a mutant IDH1 vaccine in newly diagnosed glioma. For the study at large: Beginning 4-6 weeks after radiotherapy alone, or with temozolomide cycles, vaccination took place. Earlier treatment was radiotherapy, temozolomide, or both, with most getting both. The treated population exhibited a male proportion of roughly 62%, a female proportion of approximately 38%, and a mean age of roughly 41 years.

Data came from immunoSEQ multiplex PCR; TCRdb stores just in-frame clones and leaves some out. The sample has nearly 55,000 clones; 80% to 85% are singletons. The TCR comes from a man in his thirties or forties with glioma. This chain connects TRBV15 to TRBJ1-5, with D perhaps TRBD1 (5 bases). The sample here was PBMCs, taken from a glioma patient whose treatment included an IDH1 peptide vaccine. The CDR3 region is CATSPGGGGTLNQPQHF. The CDR3 DNA reads TGTGCCACCAGTCCTGGGGGGGGAGGTACGTTAAATCAGCCCCAGCATTTT.